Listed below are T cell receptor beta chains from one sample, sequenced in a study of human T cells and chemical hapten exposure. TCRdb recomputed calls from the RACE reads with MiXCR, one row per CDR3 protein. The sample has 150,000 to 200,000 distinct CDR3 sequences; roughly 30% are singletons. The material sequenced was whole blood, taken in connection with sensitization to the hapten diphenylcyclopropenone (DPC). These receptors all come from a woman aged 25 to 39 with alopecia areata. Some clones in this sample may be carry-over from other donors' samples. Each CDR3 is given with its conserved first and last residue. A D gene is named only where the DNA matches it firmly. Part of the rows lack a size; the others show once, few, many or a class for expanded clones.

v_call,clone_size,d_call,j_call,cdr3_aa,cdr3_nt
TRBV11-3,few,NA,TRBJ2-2,CASSLTGIATGELFF,TGTGCCAGCAGCCTCACAGGGATAGCTACCGGGGAGCTGTTTTTT
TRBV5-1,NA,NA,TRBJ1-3,CASSPRPGQVSGNTIYF,TGCGCCAGCAGCCCCCGCCCGGGGCAGGTCTCTGGAAACACCATATATTTT
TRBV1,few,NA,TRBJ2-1,CTSRGLAGGPRGPIEQFF,TGCACCAGCAGAGGACTAGCGGGGGGGCCTAGGGGGCCAATTGAGCAGTTCTTC
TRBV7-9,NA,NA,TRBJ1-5,CASSSSDGGNQPQHF,TGTGCCAGCAGCTCCAGCGATGGAGGCAATCAGCCCCAGCATTTT
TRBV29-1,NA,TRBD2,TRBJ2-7,CSVGLAGYEQYF,TGCAGCGTGGGACTAGCGGGGTACGAGCAGTACTTC
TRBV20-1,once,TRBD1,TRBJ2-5,CSALQGTEETQYF,TGCAGTGCTCTACAGGGGACCGAAGAGACCCAGTACTTC
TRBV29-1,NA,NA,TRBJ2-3,CSVTGTGARGDTQYF,TGCAGCGTGACGGGCACGGGGGCCCGCGGAGATACGCAGTATTTT
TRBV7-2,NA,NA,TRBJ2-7,CATGRSSYEQYF,TGTGCCACCGGACGCAGCTCCTACGAGCAGTACTTC
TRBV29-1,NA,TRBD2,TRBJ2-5,CSVGTSARETQYF,TGCAGCGTTGGGACTAGCGCCCGAGAGACCCAGTACTTC
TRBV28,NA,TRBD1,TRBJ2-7,CASSLPGQIYEQYF,TGTGCCAGCAGTTTGCCGGGACAGATCTACGAGCAGTACTTC
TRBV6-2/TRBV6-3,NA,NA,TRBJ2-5,CASSFLFETQYF,TGTGCCAGCAGTTTTCTCTTCGAGACCCAGTACTTC
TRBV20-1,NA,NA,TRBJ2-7,CSAIRRSSYEQYF,TGCAGTGCTATTAGGCGGAGCTCCTACGAGCAGTACTTC
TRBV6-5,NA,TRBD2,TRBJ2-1,CASKGGANEQFF,TGTGCCAGCAAGGGAGGGGCGAATGAGCAGTTCTTC
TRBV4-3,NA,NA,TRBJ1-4,CASSQFRVANEKLFF,TGCGCCAGCAGCCAGTTCAGGGTAGCTAATGAAAAACTGTTTTTT
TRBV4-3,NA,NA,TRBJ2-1,CASSSLILGAEGPFF,TGCGCCAGCAGCTCCCTTATCCTCGGGGCCGAGGGTCCGTTCTTC
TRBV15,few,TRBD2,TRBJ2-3,CATSRVGGRAVADTQYF,TGTGCCACCAGCAGAGTAGGCGGGAGGGCCGTCGCAGATACGCAGTATTTT
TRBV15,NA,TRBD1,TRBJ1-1,CATSPSRDRRSNTEAFF,TGTGCCACCAGCCCTAGCCGGGACAGGAGGTCTAACACTGAAGCTTTCTTT
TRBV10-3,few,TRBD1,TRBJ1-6,CAISGQANSPLHF,TGTGCCATCAGCGGACAGGCCAATTCACCCCTCCACTTT
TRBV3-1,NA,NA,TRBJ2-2,CASSQAPNTGELFF,TGTGCCAGCAGCCAGGCCCCGAACACCGGGGAGCTGTTTTTT
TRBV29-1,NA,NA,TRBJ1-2,CSVRTDNYGYTF,TGCAGCGTTCGGACTGATAACTATGGCTACACCTTC
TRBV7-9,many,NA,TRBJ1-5,CASSLGADQPQHF,TGTGCCAGCAGCCTAGGAGCGGATCAGCCCCAGCATTTT
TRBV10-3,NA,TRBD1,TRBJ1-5,CAISEDRGHNQPQHF,TGTGCCATCAGCGAAGACAGGGGCCACAATCAGCCCCAGCATTTT
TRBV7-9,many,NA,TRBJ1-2,CASSPRGGDYGYTF,TGTGCCAGCAGTCCCCGAGGTGGGGACTATGGCTACACCTTC
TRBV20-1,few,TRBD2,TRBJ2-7,CSARGFSGGDSSYEQYF,TGCAGTGCTAGAGGCTTTAGCGGGGGAGACTCTAGCTACGAGCAGTACTTC
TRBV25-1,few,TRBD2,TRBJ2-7,CASSRSRTSGAYEQYF,TGTGCCTCCAGCAGAAGCCGAACTAGCGGAGCCTACGAGCAGTACTTC
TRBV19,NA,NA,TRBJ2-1,CASSIRVQGRGEQFF,TGTGCCAGTAGTATACGGGTCCAGGGCCGAGGGGAGCAGTTCTTC
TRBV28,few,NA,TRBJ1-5,CASSKGFGESNQPQHF,TGTGCCAGCAGTAAGGGGTTTGGGGAAAGCAATCAGCCCCAGCATTTT
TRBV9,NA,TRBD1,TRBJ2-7,CASSVTGSSYEQYF,TGTGCCAGCAGCGTGACAGGGTCCTCATACGAGCAGTACTTC
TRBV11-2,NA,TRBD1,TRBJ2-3,CASSFRPRGQGDTQYF,TGTGCCAGCAGCTTTCGTCCCAGGGGGCAAGGAGATACGCAGTATTTT
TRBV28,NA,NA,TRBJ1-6,CASSRTADPLHF,TGTGCCAGCAGTCGGACAGCTGACCCCCTCCACTTT
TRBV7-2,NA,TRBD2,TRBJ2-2,CASSRSGKETGELFF,TGTGCCAGCAGTCGTAGCGGGAAGGAGACCGGGGAGCTGTTTTTT
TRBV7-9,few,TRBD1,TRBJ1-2,CASSLGGQGDVDGYTF,TGTGCCAGCAGCTTAGGGGGACAGGGCGACGTGGACGGCTACACCTTC
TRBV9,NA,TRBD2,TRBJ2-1,CASSVGIIAGIGEQFF,TGTGCCAGCAGCGTAGGGATAATAGCGGGAATTGGTGAGCAGTTCTTC
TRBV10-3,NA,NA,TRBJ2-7,CAISENLGGSSSEQYF,TGTGCCATCAGCGAGAACCTAGGGGGAAGTTCGTCTGAGCAGTACTTC
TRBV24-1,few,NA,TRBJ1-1,CATSVSGSTEAFF,TGTGCCACCAGTGTTTCAGGGTCCACTGAAGCTTTCTTT
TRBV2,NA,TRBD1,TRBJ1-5,CASSGTTGTSNQPQHF,TGTGCCAGCAGTGGAACGACAGGGACTAGCAATCAGCCCCAGCATTTT
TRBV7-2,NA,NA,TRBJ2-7,CASSPLGDPYEQYF,TGTGCCAGCAGCCCCTTGGGGGACCCCTACGAGCAGTACTTC
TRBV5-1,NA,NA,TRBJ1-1,CASSADRTEAFF,TGCGCCAGCAGCGCGGATAGGACTGAAGCTTTCTTT
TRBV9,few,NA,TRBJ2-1,CASSVAASSHEQFF,TGTGCCAGCAGCGTAGCGGCGAGCTCCCATGAGCAGTTCTTC
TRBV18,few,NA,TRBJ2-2,CASSPTQNTGELFF,TGTGCCAGCTCCCCAACCCAGAACACCGGGGAGCTGTTTTTT
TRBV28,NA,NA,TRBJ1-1,CASSSLTVRNTEAFF,TGTGCCAGCAGTTCTCTCACGGTCAGGAACACTGAAGCTTTCTTT
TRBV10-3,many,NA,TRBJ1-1,CASRSNTEAFF,TGTGCCTCGCGGTCGAACACTGAAGCTTTCTTT
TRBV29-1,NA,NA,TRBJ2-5,CSVWPGNQETQYF,TGCAGCGTTTGGCCGGGAAACCAAGAGACCCAGTACTTC
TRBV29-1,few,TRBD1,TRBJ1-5,CSARTGEQPQHF,TGCAGCGCACGGACAGGGGAGCAGCCCCAGCATTTT
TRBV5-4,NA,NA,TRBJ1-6,CASSPDSLGNSPLHF,TGTGCCAGCAGCCCGGACAGTTTGGGTAATTCACCCCTCCACTTT
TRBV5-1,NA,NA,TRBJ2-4,CASSLAGTDVNIQYF,TGCGCCAGCAGCTTGGCCGGGACCGACGTGAACATTCAGTACTTC
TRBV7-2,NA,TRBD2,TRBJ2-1,CASSLLASGTNEQFF,TGTGCCAGCAGCTTATTGGCTAGCGGGACGAATGAGCAGTTCTTC
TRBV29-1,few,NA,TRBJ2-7,CSVVGTSMAYEQYF,TGCAGCGTTGTGGGCACCTCTATGGCCTACGAGCAGTACTTC
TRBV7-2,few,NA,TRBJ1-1,CASSRGGVNTEAFF,TGTGCCAGCAGCAGGGGAGGAGTGAACACTGAAGCTTTCTTT